This T cell receptor (beta chain) was sequenced during a study of shared clonotypes between healthy human individuals. About the research overall: Per donor, three plates held CD4 naive cells, three held CD4 memory, two held CD8 naive and one held CD8 memory. Findings of the study overall: Naive CD4 clonotypes overlapped across a few donors at 4.5% to 5.5%.

Germline trimming cut 0 bases from V and 7 bases from J; bases unmatched to any gene: 6. The CDR3 sequence is 17 residues long. Germline lookup yields CDR1 WNHNN and CDR2 SYGVQD (reference sequence). Every one of the donors was a Caucasian adult that lived in Nashville, Tennessee. Worth noting for this clone: Antigen specificity is unknown.

The assay was immunoSEQ multiplex PCR, and TCRdb's table has in-frame clones only and misses some. Found here are 2 million to 3 million clones, over 85% of them singletons; the top ten hold about 0.34%. J is TRBJ2-2 and V is TRBV10-1; 12 nucleotides line up with TRBD2. The TCR originated in a man aged 18 to 29 in good health. Some clones in this sample may be carry-over from other donors' samples. Sample: naive CD4+ T cells from PBMCs. Subset: CD45RA+ positively selected. The CDR3 DNA follows: TGCGCCAGCAGTGAGTCTATGTCTAGCGGGGGGGACGGGGAGCTGTTTTTT. It codes for CASSESMSSGGDGELFF.